This T cell receptor beta chain appears in the sequencing data of a study of blood T cell repertoires in COVID-19. Before being deemed recovered, Cohort 3 donors had two negative PCRs, clearance, or symptom resolution. In the source study's methods: Estimates of nucleated cell counts were drawn from the amplification of reference gene primers. Sequenced by immunoSEQ multiplex PCR; TCRdb stores in-frame clones only, minus some. That table gives V, J and clone size, and the DNA gave D and trimming. The sample includes hundreds of thousands of clones, 80% to 90% of them seen just once. Germline V gene data show CDR1 as MDHEN and CDR2 as SYDVKM. CDR3 length: 18 amino acids. V dropped 3 bases and J dropped 0; count of bases not matched to a gene: 7.

V and J are TRBV28 and TRBJ2-7; 14 bases align to TRBD2. The sequenced sample consisted of PBMCs or T cells enriched from blood (not recorded which). The source of this sequence is a man aged 25-45 years who had recovered from COVID-19. As DNA, the CDR3 is TGTGCCAGCAGTTTCACCGGGACTAGCGGGGGTTACTCCTACGAGCAGTACTTC. It encodes CASSFTGTSGGYSYEQYF. The full variable domain, rest sourced from reference TRBV28 and TRBJ2-7, is DVKVTQSSRYLVKRTGEKVFLECVQDMDHENMFWYRQDPGLGLRLIYFSYDVKMKEKGDIPEGYSVSREKKERFSLILESASTNQTSMYLCASSFTGTSGGYSYEQYFGPGTRLTVT.